The 3 T cell receptor beta chains reported below all come from one sample, sequenced in a study of Graves' ophthalmopathy and Graves' hyperthyroidism. For repertoire sequencing, the TCR beta CDR3 regions were amplified from RNA transcripts. Second-round multiplex PCR came after first-round RT-PCR with HTBI primers. MiXCR, run by TCRdb on the multiplex PCR reads, gives a single entry per CDR3 protein. The table shows almost 400,000 distinct CDR3 sequences, with around 18% occurring only once. The sample consisted of peripheral blood. Receptor source: a woman between 18 and 30 years old with Graves' ophthalmopathy.

At least ten counts were recorded for this clonotype. This chain links TRBV27 with TRBJ2-7; D tentatively reads TRBD1 or TRBD2 (5 bases each). The V end was cut by 4 bases, the J end by 5 bases, with 12 bases between. Germline values: CDR1 MNHEY, CDR2 SMNVEV (reference sequence). The CDR3 totals 13 residues. The CDR3 spells CASSSGPSNEQYF. DNA for the CDR3: TGTGCCAGCAGTTCGGGGCCTAGCAACGAGCAGTACTTC.

The V and J genes are TRBV28 and TRBJ2-7; TRBD2 aligns across 8 bases. There are 13 residues in the CDR3. J was trimmed by 6 bases and V by 5 bases; bases with no gene match: 6. Germline CDR1 reads MDHEN; CDR2 reads SYDVKM. The CDR3 here is CASSPPGGAEQYF. The CDR3 DNA reads as TGTGCCAGCAGTCCTCCCGGGGGGGCCGAGCAGTACTTC.

This clonotype was seen many times. The genes are TRBV27 and TRBJ2-2; 11 nucleotides match TRBD1. CDR3 size: 16 residues. Germline CDR1 MNHEY, CDR2 SMNVEV (reference sequence). The V gene end was trimmed by 5 bases and the J gene end by 7 bases; junction bases not matched to a gene: 9. The chain's CDR3 is CASSLRTGGRVGELFF. DNA for the CDR3: TGTGCCAGCAGTCTCCGGACAGGGGGCAGAGTCGGGGAGCTGTTTTTT.